A selection of T cell receptor beta chains follows, all from one sample in a study of shared clonotypes between healthy human individuals. Clones were sequenced by immunoSEQ multiplex PCR, and TCRdb holds only the in-frame ones, with some missing. The sample shows nearly 1,000,000 clones, about three quarters of them seen only once. Material: memory CD4+ T cells sorted from blood. These receptors all stem from a young man in good health. The CDR3 runs from the conserved cysteine through the conserved F or W. The D gene is left open where the match is weak. Only part of the rows carry a size: once, few, many, or a class if the clone is expanded.

CDR3 protein: CASSLGDRGHFETQYF; CDR3 DNA: TGTGCCAGCAGCTTAGGGGACAGGGGGCACTTTGAGACCCAGTACTTC; CDR3 length: 16; D gene: TRBD1; J gene: TRBJ2-5; V gene: TRBV5-8; clone size: NA
CDR3 protein: CASSQLPGSPGELFF; CDR3 DNA: TGCGCCAGCAGCCAATTACCAGGGAGTCCCGGGGAGCTGTTTTTT; CDR3 length: 15; D gene: NA; J gene: TRBJ2-2; V gene: TRBV4-1; clone size: NA
CDR3 protein: CATSRPVAYQETQYF; CDR3 DNA: TGTGCCACCAGCAGACCCGTGGCCTATCAAGAGACCCAGTACTTC; CDR3 length: 15; D gene: NA; J gene: TRBJ2-5; V gene: TRBV15; clone size: once
CDR3 protein: CASSNAEGGYTF; CDR3 DNA: TGTGCCAGCAGTAACGCGGAGGGTGGCTACACCTTC; CDR3 length: 12; D gene: NA; J gene: TRBJ1-2; V gene: TRBV6-4; clone size: NA
CDR3 protein: CASRDRTRGTEAFF; CDR3 DNA: TGTGCCAGCAGGGACAGAACCCGGGGGACTGAAGCTTTCTTT; CDR3 length: 14; D gene: NA; J gene: TRBJ1-1; V gene: TRBV6-6; clone size: NA
CDR3 protein: CASSDPGDAYNEQFF; CDR3 DNA: TGTGCCAGCAGTGACCCAGGGGACGCCTACAATGAGCAGTTCTTC; CDR3 length: 15; D gene: NA; J gene: TRBJ2-1; V gene: TRBV2; clone size: NA
CDR3 protein: CASSKGQRNLGTEAFF; CDR3 DNA: TGCGCCAGCAGTAAGGGGCAAAGGAACTTGGGCACTGAAGCTTTCTTT; CDR3 length: 16; D gene: NA; J gene: TRBJ1-1; V gene: TRBV10-2; clone size: NA
CDR3 protein: CASSAQGTNNSPLHF; CDR3 DNA: TGTGCCAGCAGCGCTCAAGGGACAAATAATTCACCCCTCCACTTT; CDR3 length: 15; D gene: NA; J gene: TRBJ1-6; V gene: TRBV9; clone size: NA
CDR3 protein: CSAPRQDTQYF; CDR3 DNA: TGCAGTGCTCCGCGCCAAGATACGCAGTATTTT; CDR3 length: 11; D gene: NA; J gene: TRBJ2-3; V gene: TRBV20-1; clone size: NA
CDR3 protein: CASSLDRSNSPLHF; CDR3 DNA: TGTGCCAGCAGTTTAGACAGGAGCAATTCACCCCTCCACTTT; CDR3 length: 14; D gene: NA; J gene: TRBJ1-6; V gene: TRBV27; clone size: NA